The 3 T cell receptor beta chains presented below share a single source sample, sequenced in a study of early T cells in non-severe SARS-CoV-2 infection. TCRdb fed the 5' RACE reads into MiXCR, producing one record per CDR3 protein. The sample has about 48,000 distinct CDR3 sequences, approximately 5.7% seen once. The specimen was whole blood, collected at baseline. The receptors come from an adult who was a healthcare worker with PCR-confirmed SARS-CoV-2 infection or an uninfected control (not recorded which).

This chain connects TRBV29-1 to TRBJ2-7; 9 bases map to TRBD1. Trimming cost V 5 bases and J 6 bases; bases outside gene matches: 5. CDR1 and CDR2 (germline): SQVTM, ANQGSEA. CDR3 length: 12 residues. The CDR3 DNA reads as TGCAGCGTTACAGGGGGACAGGGCGAGCAGTACTTC. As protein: CSVTGGQGEQYF.

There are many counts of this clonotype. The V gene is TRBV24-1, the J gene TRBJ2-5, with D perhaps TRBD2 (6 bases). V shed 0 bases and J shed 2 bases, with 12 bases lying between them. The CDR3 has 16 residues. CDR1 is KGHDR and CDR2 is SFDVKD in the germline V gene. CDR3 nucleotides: TGTGCCACCAGTGATTTGTTCGGGGGAGGACAAGAGACCCAGTACTTC. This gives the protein CATSDLFGGGQETQYF.

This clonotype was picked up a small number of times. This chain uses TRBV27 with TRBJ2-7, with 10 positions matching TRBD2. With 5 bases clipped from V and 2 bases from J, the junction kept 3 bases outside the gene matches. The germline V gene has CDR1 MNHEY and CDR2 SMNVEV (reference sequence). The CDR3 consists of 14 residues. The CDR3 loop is CASSSGRATYEQYF. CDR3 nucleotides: TGTGCCAGCAGTAGCGGGAGGGCAACCTACGAGCAGTACTTC.